This T cell receptor (beta chain) was captured by sequencing in a study of control samples from healthy donors and cancer patients. The CDR3 is 14 residues long. CDR1 is SQVTM and CDR2 is ANQGSEA in the germline V gene. Germline trimming cut 8 bases from V and 5 bases from J; bases unmatched to any gene: 8. Sequencing was performed with immunoSEQ multiplex PCR; in TCRdb, only in-frame clones are kept and a portion is missing. The top ten clones hold approximately 12% of a sample with around 150,000 clones, around 90% of them seen once. The sample was blood. The V and J genes are TRBV29-1 and TRBJ2-1, with 11 positions matching TRBD2. The clonotype was recovered from a young man in good health. The CDR3 DNA reads TGCAGCCTCGGGACTAGCGGTTTTAACAATGAGCAGTTCTTC. Its protein is CSLGTSGFNNEQFF.